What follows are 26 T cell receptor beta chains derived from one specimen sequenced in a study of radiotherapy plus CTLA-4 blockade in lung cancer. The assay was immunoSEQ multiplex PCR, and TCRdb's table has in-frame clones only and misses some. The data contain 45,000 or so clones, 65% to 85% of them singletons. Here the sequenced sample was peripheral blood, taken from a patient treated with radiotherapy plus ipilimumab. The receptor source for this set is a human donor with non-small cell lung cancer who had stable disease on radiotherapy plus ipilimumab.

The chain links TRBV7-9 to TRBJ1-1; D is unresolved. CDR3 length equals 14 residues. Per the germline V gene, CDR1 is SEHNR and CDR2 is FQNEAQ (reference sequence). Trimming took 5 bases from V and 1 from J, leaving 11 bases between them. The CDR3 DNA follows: TGTGCCAGCAGCCCCCAGGAGAGGAACACTGAAGCTTTCTTT. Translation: CASSPQERNTEAFF.

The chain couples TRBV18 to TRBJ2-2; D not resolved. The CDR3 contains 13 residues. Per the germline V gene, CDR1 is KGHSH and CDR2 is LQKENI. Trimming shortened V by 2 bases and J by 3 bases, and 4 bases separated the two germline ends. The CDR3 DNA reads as TGTGCCAGCTCACCAATGGACACCGGGGAGCTGTTTTTT. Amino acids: CASSPMDTGELFF.

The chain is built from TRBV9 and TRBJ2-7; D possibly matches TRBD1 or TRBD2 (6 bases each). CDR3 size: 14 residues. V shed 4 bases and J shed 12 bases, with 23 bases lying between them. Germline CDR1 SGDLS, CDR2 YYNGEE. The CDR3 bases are TGTGCCAGCAGCCCTGACGGGGTAGGGGGGATGATGTACGTC. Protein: CASSPDGVGGMMYV.

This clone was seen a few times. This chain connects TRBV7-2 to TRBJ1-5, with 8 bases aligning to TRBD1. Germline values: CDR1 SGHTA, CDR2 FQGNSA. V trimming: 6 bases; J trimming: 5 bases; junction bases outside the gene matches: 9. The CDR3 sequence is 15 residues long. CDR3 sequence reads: CASSPWGTGDQPQHF. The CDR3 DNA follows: TGTGCCAGCAGTCCCTGGGGGACAGGAGATCAGCCCCAGCATTTT.

The CDR3 is CASSLGGGPSYEQYV. CDR3 DNA sequence: TGCGCCAGCAGCTTGGGTGGGGGGCCATCCTACGAGCAGTACGTC. The chain recombines TRBV5-1 with TRBJ2-7; D is perhaps TRBD1 or TRBD2 (6 bases each). CDR3 length: 15 amino acids. The V gene's germline CDR1 is SGHRS and CDR2 YFSETQ. V shed 0 bases and J shed 1 base, with 11 bases lying between them.

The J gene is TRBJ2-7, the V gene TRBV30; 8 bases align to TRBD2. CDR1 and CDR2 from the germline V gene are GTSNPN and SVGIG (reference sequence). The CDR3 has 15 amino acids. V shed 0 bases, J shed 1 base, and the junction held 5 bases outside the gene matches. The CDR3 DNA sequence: TGTGCCTGGAGTGTAATTAGCGGGATTTCCTACGAGCAGTACTTC. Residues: CAWSVISGISYEQYF.

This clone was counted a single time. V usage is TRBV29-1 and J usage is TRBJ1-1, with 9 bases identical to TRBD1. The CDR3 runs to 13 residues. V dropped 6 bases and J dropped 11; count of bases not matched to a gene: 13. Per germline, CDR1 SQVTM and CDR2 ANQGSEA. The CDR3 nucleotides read TGCAGCGTCCCTGGGACAGGGTATTTTTCGGCTTTCTTT. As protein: CSVPGTGYFSAFF. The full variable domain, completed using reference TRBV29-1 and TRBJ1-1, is SAVISQKPSRDICQRGTSLTIQCQVDSQVTMMFWYRQQPGQSLTLIATANQGSEATYESGFVIDKFPISRPNLTFSTLTVSNMSPEDSSIYLCSVPGTGYFSAFFGQGTRLTVV.

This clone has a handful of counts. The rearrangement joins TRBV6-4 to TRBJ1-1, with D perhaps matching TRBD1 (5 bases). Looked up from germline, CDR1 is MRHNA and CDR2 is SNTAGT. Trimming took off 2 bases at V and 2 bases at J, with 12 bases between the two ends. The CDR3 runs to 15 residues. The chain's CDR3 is CASSDGTVGNTEAFF. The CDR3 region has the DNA TGTGCCAGCAGTGACGGGACGGTCGGAAACACTGAAGCTTTCTTT.

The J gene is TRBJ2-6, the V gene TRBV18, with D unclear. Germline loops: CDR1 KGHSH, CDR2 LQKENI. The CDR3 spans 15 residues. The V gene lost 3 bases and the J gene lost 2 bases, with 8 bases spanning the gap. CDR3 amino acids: CASSPGKTGANVLTF. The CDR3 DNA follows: TGTGCCAGCTCACCGGGGAAGACTGGGGCCAACGTCCTGACTTTC. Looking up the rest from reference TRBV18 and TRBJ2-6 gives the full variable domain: NAGVMQNPRHLVRRRGQEARLRCSPMKGHSHVYWYRQLPEEGLKFMVYLQKENIIDESGMPKERFSAEFPKEGPSILRIQQVVRGDSAAYFCASSPGKTGANVLTFGAGSRLTVL.

In nucleotides, the CDR3 is TGTGCCAGCAGCTTTGCCGCGAGGACCACAGATACGCAGTATTTT. It is translated as CASSFAARTTDTQYF. The J gene is TRBJ2-3, the V gene TRBV5-6; D is unclear. V lost 2 bases to trimming and J lost 2 bases, with 12 bases between them. Germline V gives CDR1 SGHDT, CDR2 YYEEEE. The CDR3 covers 15 residues.

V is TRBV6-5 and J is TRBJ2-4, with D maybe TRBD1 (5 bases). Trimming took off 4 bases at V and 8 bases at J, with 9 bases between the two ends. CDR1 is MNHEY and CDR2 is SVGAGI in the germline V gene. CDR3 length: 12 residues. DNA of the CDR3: TGTGCCAGCAGTTCCGTCAGGGACATTCAGTACTTC. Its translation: CASSSVRDIQYF.

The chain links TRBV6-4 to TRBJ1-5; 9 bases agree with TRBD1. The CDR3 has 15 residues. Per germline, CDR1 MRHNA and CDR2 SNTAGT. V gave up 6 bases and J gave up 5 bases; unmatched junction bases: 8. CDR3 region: CASSAGQGGDQPQHF. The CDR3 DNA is TGTGCCAGCAGCGCGGGACAGGGTGGCGATCAGCCCCAGCATTTT.

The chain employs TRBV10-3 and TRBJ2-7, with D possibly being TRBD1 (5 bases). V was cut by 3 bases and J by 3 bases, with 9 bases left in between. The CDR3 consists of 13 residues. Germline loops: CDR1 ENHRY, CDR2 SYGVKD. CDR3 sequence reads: CAISDGDSYEQYV. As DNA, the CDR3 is TGTGCCATCAGTGATGGAGACAGCTACGAGCAGTACGTC.

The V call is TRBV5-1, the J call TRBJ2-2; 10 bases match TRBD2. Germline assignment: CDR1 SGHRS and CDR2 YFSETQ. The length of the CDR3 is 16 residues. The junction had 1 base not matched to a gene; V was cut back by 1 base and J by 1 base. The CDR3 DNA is TGCGCCAGCAGCTTGCAGCGGGGGGGGAACACCGGGGAGCTGTTTTTT. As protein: CASSLQRGGNTGELFF.

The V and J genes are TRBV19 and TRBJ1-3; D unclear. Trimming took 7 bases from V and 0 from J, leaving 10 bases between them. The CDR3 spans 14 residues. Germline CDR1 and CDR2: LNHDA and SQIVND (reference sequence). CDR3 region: CASITPSSGNTIYF. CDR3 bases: TGTGCCAGTATCACCCCTTCCTCTGGAAACACCATATATTTT.

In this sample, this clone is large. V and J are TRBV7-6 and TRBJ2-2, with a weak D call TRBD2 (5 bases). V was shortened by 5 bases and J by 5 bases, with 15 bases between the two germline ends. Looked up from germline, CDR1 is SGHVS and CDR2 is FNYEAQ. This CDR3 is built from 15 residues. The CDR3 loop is CASSHNTAGTGELFF. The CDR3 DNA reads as TGTGCCAGCAGCCATAACACCGCGGGTACCGGGGAGCTGTTTTTT.

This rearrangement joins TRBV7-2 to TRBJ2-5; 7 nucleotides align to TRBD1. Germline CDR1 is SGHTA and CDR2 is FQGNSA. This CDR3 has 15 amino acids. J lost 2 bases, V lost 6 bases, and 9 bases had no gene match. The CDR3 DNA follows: TGTGCCAGCAGTTTGTCCCCGGGACAGCAAGAGACCCAGTACTTC. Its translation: CASSLSPGQQETQYF. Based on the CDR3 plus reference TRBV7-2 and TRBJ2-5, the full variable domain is GAGVSQSPSNKVTEKGKDVELRCDPISGHTALYWYRQSLGQGLEFLIYFQGNSAPDKSGLPSDRFSAERTGGSVSTLTIQRTQQEDSAVYLCASSLSPGQQETQYFGPGTRLLVL.

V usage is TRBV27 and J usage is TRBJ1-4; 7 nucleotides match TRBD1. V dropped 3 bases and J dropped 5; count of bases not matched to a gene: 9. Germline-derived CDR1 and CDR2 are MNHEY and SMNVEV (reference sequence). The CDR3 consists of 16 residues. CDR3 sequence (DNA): TGTGCCAGCAGTTTTGTATCGGGGACAGAGAATGAAAAACTGTTTTTT. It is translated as CASSFVSGTENEKLFF.

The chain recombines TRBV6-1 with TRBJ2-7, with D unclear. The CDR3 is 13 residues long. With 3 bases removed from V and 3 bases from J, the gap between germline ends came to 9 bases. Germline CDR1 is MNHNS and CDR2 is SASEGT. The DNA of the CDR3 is TGTGCCAGCAGTGAGCGAAGGGTCTACGAGCAGTACTTC. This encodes CASSERRVYEQYF.

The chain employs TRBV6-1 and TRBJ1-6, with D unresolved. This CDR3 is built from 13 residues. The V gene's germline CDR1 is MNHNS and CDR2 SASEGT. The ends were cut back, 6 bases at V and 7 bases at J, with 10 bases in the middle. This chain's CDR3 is CASSGRTNSPLHF. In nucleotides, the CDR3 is TGTGCCAGCAGCGGACGGACCAATTCACCCCTCCACTTT.

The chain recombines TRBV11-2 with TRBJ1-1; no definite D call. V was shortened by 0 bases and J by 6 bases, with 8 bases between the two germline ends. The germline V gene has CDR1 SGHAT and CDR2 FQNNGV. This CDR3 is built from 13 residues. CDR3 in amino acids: CASSLDPQPEAFF. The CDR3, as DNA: TGTGCCAGCAGCTTAGATCCCCAGCCTGAAGCTTTCTTT.

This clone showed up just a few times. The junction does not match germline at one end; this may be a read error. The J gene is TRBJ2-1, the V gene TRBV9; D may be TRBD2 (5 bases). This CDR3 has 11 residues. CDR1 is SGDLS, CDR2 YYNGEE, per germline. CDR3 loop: CASSSPAGCVF. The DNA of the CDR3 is TGTGCCAGCAGCTCCCCGGCGGGTTGTGTCTTC.

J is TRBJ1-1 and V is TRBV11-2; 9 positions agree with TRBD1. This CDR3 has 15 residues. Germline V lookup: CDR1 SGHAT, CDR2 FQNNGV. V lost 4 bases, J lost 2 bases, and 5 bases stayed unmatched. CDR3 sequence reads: CASSSGQGPNTEAFF. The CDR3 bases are TGTGCCAGCAGCTCCGGACAGGGGCCTAACACTGAAGCTTTCTTT.

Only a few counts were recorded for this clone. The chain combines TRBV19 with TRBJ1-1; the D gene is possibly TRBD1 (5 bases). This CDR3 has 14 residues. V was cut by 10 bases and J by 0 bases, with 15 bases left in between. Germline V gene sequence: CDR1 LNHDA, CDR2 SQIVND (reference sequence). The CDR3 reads CATPPGHMNTEAFF. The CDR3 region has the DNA TGTGCCACTCCACCGGGGCACATGAACACTGAAGCTTTCTTT.

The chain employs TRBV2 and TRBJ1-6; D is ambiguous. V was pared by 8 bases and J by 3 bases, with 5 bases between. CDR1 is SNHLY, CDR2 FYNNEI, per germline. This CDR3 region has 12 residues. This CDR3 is CASGHYNSPLHF. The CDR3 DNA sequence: TGTGCCAGCGGCCACTATAATTCACCCCTCCACTTT.

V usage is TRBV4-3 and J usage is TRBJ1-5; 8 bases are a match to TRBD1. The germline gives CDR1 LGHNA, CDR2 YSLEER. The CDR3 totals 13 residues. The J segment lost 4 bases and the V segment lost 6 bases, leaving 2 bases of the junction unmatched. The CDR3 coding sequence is TGCGCCAGCAGTCGGGACAGGAATCAGCCCCAGCATTTT. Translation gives CASSRDRNQPQHF.